The next 9 T cell receptor beta chains were all read from a single sample in a study of yellow fever vaccine responses in identical twins. TCRdb analysed the RT-PCR reads with MiXCR anew, one entry per CDR3 protein. Among approximately 20,000 distinct CDR3 sequences listed, over 65% were seen once. The starting material was T cells from blood (PBMCs), unsorted or a sorted subset (not recorded which), obtained before or after yellow fever vaccination (not recorded which). The receptor set was obtained from a woman aged 18-29 years who received the yellow fever vaccine.

The chain combines TRBV6-5 with TRBJ2-7; 8 positions match TRBD1. The CDR3 is 15 amino acids. Trimming cost V 0 bases and J 5 bases; bases outside gene matches: 6. Germline lookup yields CDR1 MNHEY and CDR2 SVGAGI. The CDR3, as DNA: TGTGCCAGCAGTTACTCCGGGACAGGCCGGAACGAGCAGTACTTC. Its protein is CASSYSGTGRNEQYF.

This chain joins TRBV27 and TRBJ1-3; D uncertain. The CDR3 covers 14 residues. The germline V gene has CDR1 MNHEY and CDR2 SMNVEV (reference sequence). V gave up 6 bases and J gave up 1 base, with 10 bases separating them. CDR3 DNA sequence: TGTGCCAGCAGCTTCGATCCTTCTGGAAACACCATATATTTT. It yields the protein CASSFDPSGNTIYF.

This clonotype came up once. The chain combines TRBV11-1 with TRBJ2-1; D is possibly TRBD2 (6 bases). Per the germline V gene, CDR1 is SGHAT and CDR2 is FQDESV (reference sequence). Trimming removed 1 base from V and 8 bases from J, with 9 bases in between. The CDR3 is 13 residues long. CDR3 nucleotide sequence: TGTGCCAGCAGCTTAGGTCCGGGGGATGAGCAGTTCTTC. Translating it yields CASSLGPGDEQFF.

The CDR3, as DNA: TGTGCCAGCAGCTTAGCCCTCACTAGCGTGAGCACAGATACGCAGTATTTT. Translating gives CASSLALTSVSTDTQYF. The chain combines TRBV7-2 with TRBJ2-3; 7 positions match TRBD2. The CDR3 contains 17 residues. Germline lookup yields CDR1 SGHTA and CDR2 FQGNSA. V dropped 0 bases and J dropped 0; count of bases not matched to a gene: 6.

The V and J genes are TRBV25-1 and TRBJ1-2; D not resolved. Trimming removed 6 bases at V and 2 bases at J, with 10 bases between. Germline assignment: CDR1 MGHDK and CDR2 SYGVNS. The CDR3 totals 13 residues. The CDR3 region is CASSERANYGYTF. The CDR3 nucleotides are TGTGCCAGCAGCGAGAGAGCCAACTATGGCTACACCTTC.

The chain carries TRBV3-1 and TRBJ1-5, with no clear D. The ends were cut back, 1 base at V and 4 bases at J, with 11 bases in the middle. Germline V CDR1 and CDR2: LGHDT, YNNKEL (reference sequence). CDR3 length equals 15 residues. The CDR3 nucleotides are TGTGCCAGCAGCCAAGGGCAGAGCGAGAATCAGCCCCAGCATTTT. Translated, it gives CASSQGQSENQPQHF.

In nucleotides, the CDR3 is TGCAGCCCAGTTCGGCGCACAGATACGCAGTATTTT. It encodes CSPVRRTDTQYF. The rearrangement links TRBV29-1 to TRBJ2-3; D is unclear. Trimming took off 8 bases at V and 1 base at J, with 10 bases between the two ends. Per the germline V gene, CDR1 is SQVTM and CDR2 is ANQGSEA. The CDR3 has 12 residues.

V and J are TRBV11-1 and TRBJ2-3, with 8 bases that match TRBD2. J was trimmed by 2 bases and V by 7 bases; bases with no gene match: 8. Germline values: CDR1 SGHAT, CDR2 FQDESV (reference sequence). This CDR3 spans 15 amino acids. The CDR3 sequence: CASNGRGTNTDTQYF. In DNA, the CDR3 is TGTGCCAGCAACGGGAGGGGGACTAACACAGATACGCAGTATTTT.

This clonotype occurred a few times. The chain carries TRBV20-1 and TRBJ2-1; D is undetermined. Germline CDR1 is DFQATT and CDR2 is SNEGSKA (reference sequence). The CDR3 runs to 13 residues. The V gene lost 3 bases and the J gene lost 6 bases, with 12 bases spanning the gap. The CDR3: CSASYQFPNEQFF. In DNA form, the CDR3 reads TGCAGTGCTAGTTACCAGTTCCCCAATGAGCAGTTCTTC.